One T cell receptor (beta chain) is described in this entry. Its antigen is undetermined. The record originates from a study of Graves' ophthalmopathy and Graves' hyperthyroidism. The study recruited hyperthyroidism patients aged 18 to 65 who were newly diagnosed, under 2 months' duration. Among the exclusions were patients with other autoimmune diseases, uncontrolled infections, pregnancy or lactation. The TCR beta CDR3 regions underwent amplification from RNA transcripts. An opening RT-PCR round employed HTBI primers and preceded a second-round multiplex PCR. MiXCR was run by TCRdb on the multiplex PCR reads, yielding one entry per CDR3 protein. The repertoire consists of hundreds of thousands of distinct CDR3 sequences, with about 21% occurring once and the leading ten covering around 3%. The germline V gene encodes CDR1 SNHLY and CDR2 FYNNEI. V was pared by 6 bases and J by 3 bases, with 21 bases between. The CDR3 extends over 16 amino acids.

Study-wide results and limits: The majority of expanded thyroid clonotypes above 0.001 frequency also occurred in blood. A classifier, a 13-signature model, separated ophthalmopathy from stable hyperthyroidism with roughly 86% sensitivity and approximately 80% specificity.

V and J are TRBV2 and TRBJ2-7, with D perhaps matching TRBD1 or TRBD2 (5 bases each). Material for sequencing was peripheral blood. This TCR derives from a woman aged 18-29 years with stable Graves' hyperthyroidism. CDR3 sequence reads: CASSYGSWGKNYEQYF. The CDR3, as DNA: TGTGCCAGCAGCTATGGGAGTTGGGGCAAAAACTACGAGCAGTACTTC. The full variable domain, with the rest looked up from reference TRBV2 and TRBJ2-7, is EPEVTQTPSHQVTQMGQEVILRCVPISNHLYFYWYRQILGQKVEFLVSFYNNEISEKSEIFDDQFSVERPDGSNFTLKIRSTKLEDSAMYFCASSYGSWGKNYEQYFGPGTRLTVT.